The 18 T cell receptor beta chains listed next were all sequenced from one sample in a study of cytomegalovirus exposure and HLA in healthy donors. The PCR made use of 60 Vbeta and 13 Jbeta primers. Sequencing used immunoSEQ multiplex PCR; TCRdb keeps in-frame clones, though not all of them. This sample has more than 100,000 clones; over 60% occur once, and the top ten carry 0.75% to 0.95%. The sequenced material came from PBMCs. These receptors originate from a woman aged 60-75 years in good health and CMV-seronegative.

This clone turned up a few times. The rearrangement links TRBV5-4 to TRBJ1-2; D perhaps matches TRBD1 (5 bases). Trimming left V 6 bases short and J 8 bases short, with 14 bases between. CDR3 length equals 12 residues. The germline V gene has CDR1 SGHNT and CDR2 YYREEE (reference sequence). The CDR3 bases are TGTGCCAGCATGGGCAGGGAGGGAGGCTACACCTTC. It specifies CASMGREGGYTF. Complete variable domain (other parts from reference TRBV5-4 and TRBJ1-2): ETGVTQSPTHLIKTRGQQVTLRCSSQSGHNTVSWYQQALGQGPQFIFQYYREEENGRGNFPPRFSGLQFPNYSSELNVNALELDDSALYLCASMGREGGYTFGSGTRLTVV.

J is TRBJ1-3 and V is TRBV25-1; D is perhaps TRBD1 (5 bases). CDR3 length: 16 residues. From germline, CDR1 is MGHDK and CDR2 SYGVNS. V shed 0 bases and J shed 2 bases, with 11 bases lying between them. The CDR3 DNA reads TGTGCCAGCAGTGAATATAAACGGGGGGCTGGAAACACCATATATTTT. Translated: CASSEYKRGAGNTIYF.

This chain connects TRBV27 to TRBJ2-2; weak D call: TRBD1 (5 bases). Germline-derived CDR1 and CDR2 are MNHEY and SMNVEV (reference sequence). Between the trimmed V and J ends, which lost 6 bases and 4 bases, there was a span of 21 bases. This CDR3 contains 17 residues. CDR3 amino acids: CASRGPPGPWGTGELFF. For the CDR3, the DNA is TGTGCCAGCAGGGGGCCCCCTGGTCCGTGGGGCACCGGGGAGCTGTTTTTT.

To note about this clone: A junction end diverges from the germline sequence, so it may reflect a read error. The chain has TRBV5-1 and TRBJ2-3, with 7 positions matching TRBD2. CDR1 and CDR2 from the germline V gene are SGHRS and YFSETQ. The CDR3 extends over 14 amino acids. CDR3 in DNA: TGCGCCAGCAGCTTGGAGCGGGGCACGGATACGCAGTATTTT. Translation: CASSLERGTDTQYF.

The V call is TRBV12-5, the J call TRBJ1-1; a weak D match, TRBD1 (5 bases). Germline-derived CDR1 and CDR2 are LGHNT and FRNRAP. The germline V and J ends were trimmed by 6 bases and 0 bases, with 8 bases remaining between them. The CDR3 runs 13 residues. The CDR3 loop reads CASGAGLNTEAFF. CDR3 sequence (DNA): TGTGCTAGTGGCGCAGGGTTGAACACTGAAGCTTTCTTT.

The chain links TRBV11-2 to TRBJ2-5; TRBD1 matches at 7 bases. The V gene end was trimmed by 1 base and the J gene end by 5 bases; junction bases not matched to a gene: 13. Germline CDR1 reads SGHAT; CDR2 reads FQNNGV. This CDR3 is built from 17 residues. The CDR3 region is CASSLGQAPGGSETQYF. CDR3 DNA: TGTGCCAGCAGCTTAGGTCAGGCGCCAGGGGGATCGGAGACCCAGTACTTC.

The V gene is TRBV4-1, the J gene TRBJ1-4, with 8 bases identical to TRBD1. The V gene's germline CDR1 is MGHRA and CDR2 YSYEKL. The V and J ends lost 5 bases and 7 bases, in that order; junction bases with no gene match: 6. The CDR3 spans 14 residues. In DNA form, the CDR3 reads TGCGCCAGCAGCGGACAGGGCTTTAGTGAAAAACTGTTTTTT. It is translated as CASSGQGFSEKLFF.

The V gene is TRBV7-9, the J gene TRBJ1-2; 9 nucleotides align to TRBD1. The CDR3 has 15 amino acids. Per the germline V gene, CDR1 is SEHNR and CDR2 is FQNEAQ (reference sequence). V gave up 4 bases and J gave up 7 bases; unmatched junction bases: 10. CDR3 residues: CASSSTTQGAVGYTF. CDR3 DNA sequence: TGTGCCAGCAGCTCGACCACACAGGGGGCGGTTGGCTACACCTTC.

This sequence joins TRBV6-1 and TRBJ2-1; 9 bases fit TRBD2. Looked up from germline, CDR1 is MNHNS and CDR2 is SASEGT. The CDR3 runs 14 residues. The J segment lost 14 bases and the V segment lost 1 base, leaving 9 bases of the junction unmatched. CDR3 sequence reads: CASSEGGPSGRKFF. In nucleotides, the CDR3 is TGTGCCAGCAGTGAAGGGGGACCAAGCGGGAGGAAGTTCTTC.

The chain employs TRBV11-1 and TRBJ2-7; D perhaps matches TRBD1 (6 bases). The CDR3 has 16 residues. CDR1 is SGHAT, CDR2 FQDESV, per germline (reference sequence). Trimming pared 5 bases from V and 0 bases from J, leaving 17 bases between. CDR3 in amino acids: CASSKTTGPVSYEQYF. The CDR3 bases are TGTGCCAGCAGCAAAACGACAGGCCCGGTCTCCTACGAGCAGTACTTC.

CDR3 coding DNA: TGCGCCAGCAGCCAAGATGGGGATGCGGGAGGATTTCACAATGAGCAGTTCTTC. It translates to CASSQDGDAGGFHNEQFF. V usage is TRBV4-1 and J usage is TRBJ2-1; 8 bases line up with TRBD2. Germline CDR1 MGHRA, CDR2 YSYEKL. Trimming cost V 0 bases and J 5 bases; bases outside gene matches: 12. The CDR3 sequence is 18 residues long.

The V call is TRBV5-1, the J call TRBJ1-2; D possibly corresponds to TRBD1 (5 bases). Germline loops: CDR1 SGHRS, CDR2 YFSETQ. V lost 3 bases and J 7 bases, leaving 13 bases between the germline ends. This CDR3 has 13 residues. CDR3 region: CASSSSGSGGYTF. The CDR3, as DNA: TGCGCCAGCAGCTCTTCAGGGTCGGGTGGCTACACCTTC.

J is TRBJ2-7 and V is TRBV7-9; D is undetermined. The CDR3 covers 12 residues. V lost 7 bases, J lost 5 bases, and 12 bases lay in between. Germline assignment: CDR1 SEHNR and CDR2 FQNEAQ (reference sequence). For the CDR3, the DNA is TGTGCCAGCACCCATAGCATCGACGAGCAGTACTTC. This gives the protein CASTHSIDEQYF.

The J gene is TRBJ2-7, the V gene TRBV10-3, with 10 bases lining up with TRBD2. The CDR3 loop spans 14 amino acids. V was pared by 5 bases and J by 5 bases, with 6 bases of the junction left unmatched. The germline V gene encodes CDR1 ENHRY and CDR2 SYGVKD. DNA of the CDR3: TGTGCCATCAGTTCAGCGGGAGGGCAAGACGAGCAGTACTTC. Protein sequence: CAISSAGGQDEQYF.

This clone was picked up one time. The CDR3 sequence is CASSLEAGGRQPQHF. For the CDR3, the DNA is TGCGCCAGCAGCTTGGAGGCGGGGGGCCGGCAGCCCCAGCATTTT. The chain employs TRBV5-1 and TRBJ1-5, with D perhaps TRBD1 (6 bases). The CDR3 runs 15 residues. Trimming cost V 0 bases and J 7 bases, with 14 bases left between them. Germline values: CDR1 SGHRS, CDR2 YFSETQ.

This clone came up a few times. This chain joins TRBV5-1 and TRBJ2-2; 7 nucleotides match TRBD2. Per the germline V gene, CDR1 is SGHRS and CDR2 is YFSETQ. After removal of 4 bases from V and 8 bases from J, the junction contained 14 bases not matched to a gene. CDR3 length: 16 amino acids. The DNA of the CDR3 is TGCGCCAGCAGCCCCCAGACTAGCCTCAATTCTGGGGAGCTGTTTTTT. The encoded protein is CASSPQTSLNSGELFF.

There are a few counts of this clone. CDR3 residues: CASRSTGARTETQYF. The CDR3 DNA sequence: TGTGCCAGCAGATCGACAGGGGCGAGGACGGAGACCCAGTACTTC. V and J are TRBV27 and TRBJ2-5, with 8 bases fitting TRBD1. The CDR3 spans 15 residues. Germline V CDR1 and CDR2: MNHEY, SMNVEV (reference sequence). The trim removed 6 bases at V and 5 bases at J, leaving 11 bases unmatched.

The gene calls are TRBV19 and TRBJ1-2, with D perhaps TRBD1 (6 bases). Germline CDR1 and CDR2: LNHDA and SQIVND (reference sequence). Between the trimmed V and J ends, which lost 4 bases and 9 bases, there was a span of 15 bases. The CDR3 totals 13 residues. CDR3 DNA sequence: TGTGCCAGTAGTAAGGGGGACGCTTTTAGCTACACCTTC. Translated: CASSKGDAFSYTF.